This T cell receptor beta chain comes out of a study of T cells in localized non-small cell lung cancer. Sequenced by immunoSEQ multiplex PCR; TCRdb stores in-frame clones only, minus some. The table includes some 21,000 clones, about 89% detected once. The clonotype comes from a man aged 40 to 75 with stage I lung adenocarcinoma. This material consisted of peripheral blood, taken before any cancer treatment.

CDR3 DNA: TGTGCCAGCAGTTTATTGGCGTTCGGAAACGGGGAGCTGTTTTTT. Protein product: CASSLLAFGNGELFF. V is TRBV27 and J is TRBJ2-2, with unresolved D. This CDR3 has 15 residues. V was cut by 1 base and J by 7 bases, with 13 bases left in between. Germline lookup yields CDR1 MNHEY and CDR2 SMNVEV (reference sequence).